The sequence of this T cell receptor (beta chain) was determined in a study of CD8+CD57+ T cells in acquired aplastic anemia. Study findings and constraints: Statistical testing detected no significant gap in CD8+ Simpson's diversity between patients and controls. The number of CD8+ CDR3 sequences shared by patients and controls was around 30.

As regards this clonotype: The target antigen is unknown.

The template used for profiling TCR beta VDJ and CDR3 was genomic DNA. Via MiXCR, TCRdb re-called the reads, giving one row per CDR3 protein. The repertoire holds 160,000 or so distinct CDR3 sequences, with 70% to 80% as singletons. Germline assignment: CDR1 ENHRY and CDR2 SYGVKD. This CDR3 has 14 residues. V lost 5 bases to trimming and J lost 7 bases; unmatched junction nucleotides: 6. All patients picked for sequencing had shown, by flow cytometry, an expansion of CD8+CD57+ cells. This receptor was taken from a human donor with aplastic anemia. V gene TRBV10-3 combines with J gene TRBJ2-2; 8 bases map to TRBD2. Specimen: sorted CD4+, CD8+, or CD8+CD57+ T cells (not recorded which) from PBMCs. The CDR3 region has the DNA TGTGCCATCAGTTTCGGGGGGGGCATCGGGGAGCTGTTTTTT. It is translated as CAISFGGGIGELFF.